Listed below are T cell receptor beta chains from one sample, sequenced in a study of blood T cell repertoires in COVID-19. TCRdb's copy holds only in-frame clones and misses some; the assay was immunoSEQ multiplex PCR. The profile shows 110,000 to 150,000 clones, about 82% of them singletons. Specimen: peripheral blood. The receptors stem from a man aged 45-65 years with acute or convalescent COVID-19. Each CDR3 is given with its conserved first and last residue. A D gene is named only where the DNA matches it firmly. Clone size is shown for a subset of rows, as once, few, many or a class of expanded clone.

cdr3_length: 14; clone_size: once; d_call: .; v_call: TRBV11-2; j_call: TRBJ1-5; cdr3_aa: CASSLQGSNQPQHF; cdr3_nt: TGTGCCAGCAGCTTACAGGGGAGCAATCAGCCCCAGCATTTT
cdr3_length: 12; clone_size: .; d_call: .; v_call: TRBV7-9; j_call: TRBJ1-4; cdr3_aa: CASSLAGTELFF; cdr3_nt: TGTGCCAGCAGCTTAGCTGGGACTGAGCTGTTTTTT
cdr3_length: 18; clone_size: .; d_call: .; v_call: TRBV14; j_call: TRBJ2-7; cdr3_aa: CASSLTRRIGGSSYEQYF; cdr3_nt: TGTGCCAGCAGCCTGACCCGGCGGATAGGGGGAAGCTCCTACGAGCAGTACTTC
cdr3_length: 15; clone_size: .; d_call: TRBD1; v_call: TRBV12-5; j_call: TRBJ1-3; cdr3_aa: CASGLDQGGGNTIYF; cdr3_nt: TGTGCTAGTGGTTTGGATCAGGGGGGTGGAAACACCATATATTTT
cdr3_length: 18; clone_size: few; d_call: .; v_call: TRBV4-1; j_call: TRBJ2-7; cdr3_aa: CASSQDPPKVMSSYEQYF; cdr3_nt: TGCGCCAGCAGCCAAGATCCACCCAAAGTGATGAGCTCCTACGAGCAGTACTTC
cdr3_length: 17; clone_size: .; d_call: .; v_call: TRBV5-1; j_call: TRBJ1-5; cdr3_aa: CASSLLPQTYSNQPQHF; cdr3_nt: TGCGCCAGCAGCTTGCTTCCCCAAACCTATAGCAATCAGCCCCAGCATTTT
cdr3_length: 16; clone_size: .; d_call: TRBD1; v_call: TRBV3-1/TRBV3-2; j_call: TRBJ1-2; cdr3_aa: CASSHTKPLRQGSYTF; cdr3_nt: TGTGCCAGCAGCCATACCAAACCCCTAAGACAGGGGAGCTACACCTTC
cdr3_length: 14; clone_size: few; d_call: TRBD1; v_call: TRBV29-1; j_call: TRBJ1-5; cdr3_aa: CSVMQQGANQPQHF; cdr3_nt: TGCAGCGTTATGCAACAGGGGGCGAATCAGCCCCAGCATTTT
cdr3_length: 13; clone_size: .; d_call: TRBD1; v_call: TRBV28; j_call: TRBJ1-1; cdr3_aa: CASSLTRGTEAFF; cdr3_nt: TGTGCCAGCAGTTTGACCAGGGGGACTGAAGCTTTCTTT
cdr3_length: 14; clone_size: .; d_call: TRBD1; v_call: TRBV19; j_call: TRBJ2-3; cdr3_aa: CASSIGRGIDTQYF; cdr3_nt: TGTGCCAGTAGTATTGGCAGGGGGATAGATACGCAGTATTTT
cdr3_length: 17; clone_size: once; d_call: TRBD1; v_call: TRBV3-1/TRBV3-2; j_call: TRBJ1-1; cdr3_aa: CASSRQGGWRRNTEAFF; cdr3_nt: TGTGCCAGCAGCCGACAGGGGGGATGGAGAAGAAACACTGAAGCTTTCTTT
cdr3_length: 13; clone_size: .; d_call: .; v_call: TRBV3-1/TRBV3-2; j_call: TRBJ2-1; cdr3_aa: CASSLPRRDEQFF; cdr3_nt: TGTGCCAGCAGCCTCCCCCGGCGGGATGAGCAGTTCTTC
cdr3_length: 15; clone_size: .; d_call: TRBD1; v_call: TRBV6-4; j_call: TRBJ2-7; cdr3_aa: CASSERDRGCYEQYF; cdr3_nt: TGTGCCAGCAGTGAAAGGGACAGGGGGTGCTACGAGCAGTACTTC
cdr3_length: 15; clone_size: .; d_call: TRBD1; v_call: TRBV6-6; j_call: TRBJ1-3; cdr3_aa: CASRFPRGTGNTIYF; cdr3_nt: TGTGCCAGCAGATTTCCCAGGGGGACGGGAAACACCATATATTTT
cdr3_length: 13; clone_size: .; d_call: .; v_call: TRBV11-3; j_call: TRBJ1-1; cdr3_aa: CASSLVFQGEAFF; cdr3_nt: TGTGCCAGCAGCTTAGTATTTCAGGGGGAAGCTTTCTTT
cdr3_length: 15; clone_size: .; d_call: .; v_call: TRBV7-9; j_call: TRBJ1-2; cdr3_aa: CASSLWQGTNYGYTF; cdr3_nt: TGTGCCAGCAGCTTATGGCAGGGGACTAACTATGGCTACACCTTC
cdr3_length: 13; clone_size: .; d_call: .; v_call: TRBV6-4; j_call: TRBJ2-3; cdr3_aa: CASSAGGTDTQYF; cdr3_nt: TGTGCCAGCAGTGCAGGGGGCACAGATACGCAGTATTTT
cdr3_length: 16; clone_size: .; d_call: TRBD1; v_call: TRBV18; j_call: TRBJ2-3; cdr3_aa: CASSPGQGASQDTQYF; cdr3_nt: TGTGCCAGCTCACCAGGGCAGGGGGCGAGTCAAGATACGCAGTATTTT
cdr3_length: 13; clone_size: .; d_call: .; v_call: TRBV10-3; j_call: TRBJ1-1; cdr3_aa: CAISSDSNTEAFF; cdr3_nt: TGTGCCATCAGCTCGGACAGCAACACTGAAGCTTTCTTT
cdr3_length: 15; clone_size: .; d_call: TRBD1; v_call: TRBV11-2; j_call: TRBJ2-7; cdr3_aa: CASSHRQGASYEQYF; cdr3_nt: TGTGCCAGCAGCCACAGACAGGGGGCGTCCTACGAGCAGTACTTC
cdr3_length: 19; clone_size: .; d_call: TRBD2; v_call: TRBV14; j_call: TRBJ2-5; cdr3_aa: CASSQSPSGGALYQETQYF; cdr3_nt: TGTGCCAGCAGCCAAAGCCCTAGCGGGGGGGCCTTGTACCAAGAGACCCAGTACTTC
cdr3_length: 15; clone_size: .; d_call: TRBD2; v_call: TRBV11-3; j_call: TRBJ2-4; cdr3_aa: CASSLSGSAKNIQYF; cdr3_nt: TGTGCCAGCAGCCTTAGCGGGTCAGCCAAAAACATTCAGTACTTC
cdr3_length: 16; clone_size: .; d_call: TRBD1; v_call: TRBV18; j_call: TRBJ1-5; cdr3_aa: CASSPTQGTGGQPQHF; cdr3_nt: TGTGCCAGCTCACCAACTCAAGGGACAGGGGGGCAGCCCCAGCATTTT
cdr3_length: 13; clone_size: few; d_call: .; v_call: TRBV7-3; j_call: TRBJ1-1; cdr3_aa: CASSSGQNTEAFF; cdr3_nt: TGTGCCAGCAGCTCAGGACAGAACACTGAAGCTTTCTTT
cdr3_length: 16; clone_size: .; d_call: TRBD2; v_call: TRBV5-1; j_call: TRBJ2-1; cdr3_aa: CASSLGTSHFYNEQFF; cdr3_nt: TGCGCCAGCAGCTTGGGGACTAGTCACTTCTACAATGAGCAGTTCTTC
cdr3_length: 13; clone_size: .; d_call: .; v_call: TRBV12-3/TRBV12-4; j_call: TRBJ1-2; cdr3_aa: CASSFSVVYGYTF; cdr3_nt: TGTGCCAGCAGTTTTTCTGTTGTCTATGGCTACACCTTC
cdr3_length: 15; clone_size: .; d_call: TRBD1; v_call: TRBV6-1; j_call: TRBJ1-2; cdr3_aa: CASSEIGAGGYGYTF; cdr3_nt: TGTGCCAGCAGTGAAATAGGCGCAGGGGGCTATGGCTACACCTTC
cdr3_length: 14; clone_size: .; d_call: .; v_call: TRBV5-1; j_call: TRBJ1-1; cdr3_aa: CASSTTGSATEAFF; cdr3_nt: TGCGCCAGCAGTACCACAGGGAGCGCCACTGAAGCTTTCTTT
cdr3_length: 16; clone_size: few; d_call: TRBD1; v_call: TRBV27; j_call: TRBJ1-3; cdr3_aa: CASSPRTGLSGNTIYF; cdr3_nt: TGTGCCAGCAGTCCAAGGACAGGGCTCTCTGGAAACACCATATATTTT
cdr3_length: 14; clone_size: once; d_call: TRBD1; v_call: TRBV3-1/TRBV3-2; j_call: TRBJ2-7; cdr3_aa: CASSNFDRAYEQYF; cdr3_nt: TGTGCCAGCAGCAACTTCGACAGGGCCTACGAGCAGTACTTC
cdr3_length: 16; clone_size: .; d_call: TRBD2; v_call: TRBV11-2; j_call: TRBJ2-1; cdr3_aa: CASSLIAGGVYREQFF; cdr3_nt: TGTGCCAGCAGCCTCATAGCGGGAGGGGTGTACAGGGAGCAGTTCTTC
cdr3_length: 13; clone_size: .; d_call: .; v_call: TRBV11-2; j_call: TRBJ1-2; cdr3_aa: CASSLGGRWGYTF; cdr3_nt: TGTGCCAGCAGCTTAGGGGGGCGGTGGGGCTACACCTTC
cdr3_length: 15; clone_size: .; d_call: TRBD2; v_call: TRBV3-1/TRBV3-2; j_call: TRBJ2-5; cdr3_aa: CASSQFVGREETQYF; cdr3_nt: TGTGCCAGCAGCCAATTTGTGGGGCGGGAGGAGACCCAGTACTTC
cdr3_length: 15; clone_size: .; d_call: .; v_call: TRBV5-4; j_call: TRBJ1-2; cdr3_aa: CASSTDTMWYYGYTF; cdr3_nt: TGTGCCAGCAGCACCGACACAATGTGGTACTATGGCTACACCTTC
cdr3_length: 14; clone_size: .; d_call: .; v_call: TRBV7-9; j_call: TRBJ1-1; cdr3_aa: CASSLAGTNLEAFF; cdr3_nt: TGTGCCAGCAGCTTAGCCGGGACAAACCTTGAAGCTTTCTTT
cdr3_length: 14; clone_size: .; d_call: .; v_call: TRBV28; j_call: TRBJ2-2; cdr3_aa: CASSLSSGTGELFF; cdr3_nt: TGTGCCAGCAGTTTATCCTCAGGGACCGGGGAGCTGTTTTTT
cdr3_length: 13; clone_size: .; d_call: .; v_call: TRBV27; j_call: TRBJ1-2; cdr3_aa: CASSLSGFVGYTF; cdr3_nt: TGTGCCAGCAGTTTATCGGGCTTCGTTGGCTACACCTTC
cdr3_length: 13; clone_size: .; d_call: TRBD1; v_call: TRBV16; j_call: TRBJ1-2; cdr3_aa: CASREGTGVGYTF; cdr3_nt: TGTGCCAGCAGAGAGGGGACAGGGGTTGGCTACACCTTC
cdr3_length: 15; clone_size: .; d_call: TRBD1; v_call: TRBV7-8; j_call: TRBJ1-2; cdr3_aa: CASSLGTGSNYGYTF; cdr3_nt: TGTGCCAGCAGCTTAGGGACAGGGTCTAACTATGGCTACACCTTC
cdr3_length: 16; clone_size: .; d_call: TRBD1; v_call: TRBV9; j_call: TRBJ2-2; cdr3_aa: CASSGRDREHTGELFF; cdr3_nt: TGTGCCAGCAGCGGCCGGGACAGGGAGCACACCGGGGAGCTGTTTTTT
cdr3_length: 17; clone_size: .; d_call: .; v_call: TRBV5-1; j_call: TRBJ2-1; cdr3_aa: CASSLEVVGGSYNEQFF; cdr3_nt: TGCGCCAGCAGCTTGGAGGTCGTGGGGGGCTCCTACAATGAGCAGTTCTTC
cdr3_length: 15; clone_size: .; d_call: TRBD1; v_call: TRBV28; j_call: TRBJ1-5; cdr3_aa: CASSRGGRENQPQHF; cdr3_nt: TGTGCCAGCAGTCGAGGGGGCAGGGAGAATCAGCCCCAGCATTTT
cdr3_length: 14; clone_size: .; d_call: .; v_call: TRBV9; j_call: TRBJ2-7; cdr3_aa: CASSVAPVPYEQYF; cdr3_nt: TGTGCCAGCAGCGTAGCCCCGGTCCCATACGAGCAGTACTTC
cdr3_length: 14; clone_size: .; d_call: TRBD1; v_call: TRBV4-1; j_call: TRBJ2-7; cdr3_aa: CASSQARTGDEQYF; cdr3_nt: TGCGCCAGCAGCCAAGCCCGGACAGGGGATGAGCAGTACTTC
cdr3_length: 15; clone_size: .; d_call: TRBD1; v_call: TRBV2; j_call: TRBJ1-2; cdr3_aa: CASRGGTGGDYGYTF; cdr3_nt: TGTGCCAGCAGAGGAGGGACAGGGGGGGACTATGGCTACACCTTC
cdr3_length: 13; clone_size: .; d_call: .; v_call: TRBV29-1; j_call: TRBJ2-5; cdr3_aa: CSVGAFSQETQYF; cdr3_nt: TGCAGCGTTGGGGCGTTCTCACAAGAGACCCAGTACTTC
cdr3_length: 15; clone_size: .; d_call: .; v_call: TRBV4-1; j_call: TRBJ1-4; cdr3_aa: CASSQDGRVNEKLFF; cdr3_nt: TGCGCCAGCAGCCAAGATGGGAGGGTTAATGAAAAACTGTTTTTT
cdr3_length: 15; clone_size: .; d_call: TRBD1; v_call: TRBV28; j_call: TRBJ2-6; cdr3_aa: CASRPGQGGANVLTF; cdr3_nt: TGTGCCAGCAGACCCGGACAGGGTGGGGCCAACGTCCTGACTTTC
cdr3_length: 16; clone_size: .; d_call: TRBD2; v_call: TRBV7-2; j_call: TRBJ2-3; cdr3_aa: CASSPNRAGGPDTQYF; cdr3_nt: TGTGCCAGCAGCCCCAATCGAGCGGGGGGGCCAGATACGCAGTATTTT
cdr3_length: 16; clone_size: once; d_call: TRBD2; v_call: TRBV10-3; j_call: TRBJ2-3; cdr3_aa: CAIRGGEGTSSDTQYF; cdr3_nt: TGTGCCATCAGGGGGGGGGAAGGGACCAGCTCAGATACGCAGTATTTT
cdr3_length: 15; clone_size: once; d_call: TRBD1; v_call: TRBV2; j_call: TRBJ2-7; cdr3_aa: CASSEASGGPYEQYF; cdr3_nt: TGTGCCAGCAGTGAAGCTTCAGGGGGCCCCTACGAGCAGTACTTC
cdr3_length: 15; clone_size: .; d_call: .; v_call: TRBV27; j_call: TRBJ1-4; cdr3_aa: CASSLSGLTNEKLFF; cdr3_nt: TGTGCCAGCAGTTTGTCAGGGCTGACTAATGAAAAACTGTTTTTT
cdr3_length: 13; clone_size: .; d_call: .; v_call: TRBV6-6; j_call: TRBJ1-1; cdr3_aa: CASSYGAYTEAFF; cdr3_nt: TGTGCCAGCAGTTACGGGGCGTACACTGAAGCTTTCTTT
cdr3_length: 15; clone_size: .; d_call: TRBD1; v_call: TRBV27; j_call: TRBJ1-5; cdr3_aa: CASSLYGTGNQPQHF; cdr3_nt: TGTGCCAGCAGTTTATACGGGACAGGGAATCAGCCCCAGCATTTT